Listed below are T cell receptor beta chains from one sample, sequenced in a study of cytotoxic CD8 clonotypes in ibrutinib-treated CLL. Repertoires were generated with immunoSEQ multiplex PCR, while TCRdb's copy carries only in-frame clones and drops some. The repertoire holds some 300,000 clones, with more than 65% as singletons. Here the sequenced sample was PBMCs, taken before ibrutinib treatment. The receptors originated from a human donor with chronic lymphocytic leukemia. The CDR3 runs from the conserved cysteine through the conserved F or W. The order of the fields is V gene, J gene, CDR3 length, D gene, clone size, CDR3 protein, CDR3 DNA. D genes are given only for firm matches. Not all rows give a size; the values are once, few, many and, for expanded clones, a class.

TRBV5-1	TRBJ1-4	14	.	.	CASSPWRGSEKLFF	TGCGCCAGCAGCCCCTGGCGGGGTTCCGAAAAACTGTTTTTT
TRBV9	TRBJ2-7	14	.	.	CASSVVSDSYEQYF	TGTGCCAGCAGCGTAGTATCAGACTCCTACGAGCAGTACTTC
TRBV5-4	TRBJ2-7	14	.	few	CASSWGHGSYEQYF	TGTGCCAGCAGCTGGGGCCACGGTTCCTACGAGCAGTACTTC
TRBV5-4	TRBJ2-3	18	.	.	CASSLAPPQGRATDTQYF	TGTGCCAGCAGCTTGGCCCCCCCGCAGGGAAGGGCCACAGATACGCAGTATTTT
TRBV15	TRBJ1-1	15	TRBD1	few	CATSKGGRVLPEAFF	TGTGCCACCAGCAAAGGGGGCAGGGTCTTGCCTGAAGCTTTCTTT
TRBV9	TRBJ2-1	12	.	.	CASSVDAYEQFF	TGTGCCAGCAGCGTAGATGCGTACGAGCAGTTCTTC
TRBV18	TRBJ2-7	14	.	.	CASSPQGQSYEQYF	TGTGCCAGCTCACCACAAGGACAGTCCTACGAGCAGTACTTC
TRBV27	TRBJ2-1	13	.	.	CASSQQVLDEQFF	TGTGCCAGCAGTCAACAGGTTTTAGATGAGCAGTTCTTC
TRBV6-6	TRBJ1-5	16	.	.	CASSYSSRRGNQPQHF	TGTGCCAGCAGTTACTCGAGTAGACGGGGCAATCAGCCCCAGCATTTT
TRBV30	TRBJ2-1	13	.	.	CAWSVYRAHEQFF	TGTGCCTGGAGTGTCTATAGGGCCCATGAGCAGTTCTTC
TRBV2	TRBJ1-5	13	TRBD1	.	CAAQGDPNQPQHF	TGTGCGGCCCAGGGGGACCCAAATCAGCCCCAGCATTTT
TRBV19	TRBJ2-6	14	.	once	CASKKSFGANVLTF	TGTGCCAGTAAGAAAAGCTTTGGGGCCAACGTCCTGACTTTC
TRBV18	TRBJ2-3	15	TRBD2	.	CASSPTSGKTDTQYF	TGTGCCAGCTCCCCGACTAGCGGGAAGACAGATACGCAGTATTTT
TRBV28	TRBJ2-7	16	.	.	CASSLFGLRELNEQYF	TGTGCCAGCAGTTTATTTGGCTTACGGGAGTTGAACGAGCAGTACTTC
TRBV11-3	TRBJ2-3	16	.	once	CASSLGAEVTGDTQYF	TGTGCCAGCAGCTTAGGGGCGGAGGTCACGGGGGATACGCAGTATTTT
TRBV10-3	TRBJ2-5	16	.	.	CAISESIGPGQETQYF	TGTGCCATCAGTGAGTCGATAGGGCCAGGGCAAGAGACCCAGTACTTC
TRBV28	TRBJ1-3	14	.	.	CASTPGQSGNTIYF	TGTGCCAGCACCCCGGGACAATCTGGAAACACCATATATTTT
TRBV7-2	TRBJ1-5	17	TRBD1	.	CASSLVGTAYSNQPQHF	TGTGCCAGCAGCTTAGTTGGGACAGCTTACTCCAATCAGCCCCAGCATTTT
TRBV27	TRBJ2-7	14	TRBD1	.	CASSFRGLMDEQYF	TGTGCCAGCAGTTTCAGGGGGCTCATGGACGAGCAGTACTTC
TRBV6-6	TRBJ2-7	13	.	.	CASSRPSSYEQYF	TGTGCCAGCAGTAGGCCCAGCTCCTACGAGCAGTACTTC
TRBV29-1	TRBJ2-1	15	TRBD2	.	CSVGEGTRSLHEQFF	TGCAGCGTTGGGGAGGGGACTAGGAGTTTGCATGAGCAGTTCTTC
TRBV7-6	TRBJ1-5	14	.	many	CASSPAAGSWPQHF	TGTGCCAGCAGCCCGGCGGCGGGCTCATGGCCCCAGCATTTT
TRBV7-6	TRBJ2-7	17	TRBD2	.	CASSFPSGLAGNYEQYF	TGTGCCAGCAGCTTTCCGTCGGGACTAGCGGGAAACTACGAGCAGTACTTC
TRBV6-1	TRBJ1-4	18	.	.	CASSGPAVRVWTNEKLFF	TGTGCCAGCAGTGGGCCCGCGGTGAGGGTGTGGACTAATGAAAAACTGTTTTTT
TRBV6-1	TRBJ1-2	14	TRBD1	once	CASREQGARNGYTF	TGTGCCAGCAGGGAACAGGGGGCGCGAAATGGCTACACCTTC
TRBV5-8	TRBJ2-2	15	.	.	CASSAGPSYRGELFF	TGTGCCAGCAGCGCGGGACCCTCGTACCGCGGGGAGCTGTTTTTT
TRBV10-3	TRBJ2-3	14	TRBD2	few	CAIRTSGSTDTQYF	TGTGCCATACGGACTAGCGGTAGCACAGATACGCAGTATTTT
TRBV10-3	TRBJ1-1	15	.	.	CAIRNRDQGNTEAFF	TGTGCCATCAGAAACAGGGATCAAGGGAACACTGAAGCTTTCTTT
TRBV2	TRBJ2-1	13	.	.	CASSETVYNEQFF	TGTGCCAGCAGTGAGACAGTTTACAATGAGCAGTTCTTC